This TCR beta chain stems from a study of blood T cell repertoires in COVID-19. Study-level background: Sample material is recorded as cDNA or gDNA derived from T cells, B-cell-depleted T cells, or PBMCs.

How the authors handled the data: Researchers report that nucleated cell counts were estimated from reference gene primer amplification. Repertoires were generated with immunoSEQ multiplex PCR, while TCRdb's copy carries only in-frame clones and drops some. For V, J and clone size, that table is used; D and trimming come from the DNA. The data hold tens of thousands of clones, with approximately 90% observed a single time. Germline V lookup: CDR1 MNHEY, CDR2 SMNVEV (reference sequence). The CDR3 covers 16 residues. V lost 4 bases, J lost 0 bases, and 13 bases lay in between. This TCR was sampled from a human donor with active COVID-19. The donor label of this sample is uncertain. The source material was peripheral blood. The chain carries TRBV27 and TRBJ2-1, with a tentative D call TRBD2 (5 bases). This CDR3 reads CASSSQRGSSYNEQFF. DNA of the CDR3: TGTGCCAGCAGTTCTCAACGGGGAAGCTCCTACAATGAGCAGTTCTTC.